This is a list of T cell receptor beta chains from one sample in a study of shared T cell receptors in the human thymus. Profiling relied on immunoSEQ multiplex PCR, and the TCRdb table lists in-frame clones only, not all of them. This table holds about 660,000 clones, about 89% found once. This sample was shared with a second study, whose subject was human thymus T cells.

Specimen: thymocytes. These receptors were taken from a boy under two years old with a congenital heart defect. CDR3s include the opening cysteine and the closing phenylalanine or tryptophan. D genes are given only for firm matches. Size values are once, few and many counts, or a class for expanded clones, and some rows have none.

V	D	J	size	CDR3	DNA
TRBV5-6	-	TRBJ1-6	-	CASSSTVRNSPLHF	TGTGCCAGCAGCTCGACAGTGAGAAATTCACCCCTCCACTTT
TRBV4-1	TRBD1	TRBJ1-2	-	CASSQEGGQGEGDNYGYTF	TGCGCCAGCAGCCAAGAGGGAGGACAGGGCGAGGGGGATAACTATGGCTACACCTTC
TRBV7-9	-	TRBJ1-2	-	CATKAGWGHNYGYTF	TGTGCCACCAAGGCCGGGTGGGGCCATAACTATGGCTACACCTTC
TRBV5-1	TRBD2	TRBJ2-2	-	CASSLVAGGGTGELFF	TGCGCCAGCAGCTTGGTAGCGGGAGGTGGGACCGGGGAGCTGTTTTTT
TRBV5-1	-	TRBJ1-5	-	CASSPEGRNNQPQHF	TGCGCCAGCAGCCCGGAGGGCAGAAACAATCAGCCCCAGCATTTT
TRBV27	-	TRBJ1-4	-	CASSRFAPYKKLFF	TGTGCCAGCAGCCGGTTCGCACCCTATAAAAAACTGTTTTTT
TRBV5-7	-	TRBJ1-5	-	CASSLDRESQPQHF	TGTGCCAGCAGCTTGGACAGGGAGAGTCAGCCCCAGCATTTT
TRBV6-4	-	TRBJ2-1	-	CASRPGGRFEGEQFF	TGTGCCAGCAGGCCCGGGGGTAGGTTTGAGGGTGAGCAGTTCTTC
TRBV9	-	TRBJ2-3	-	CASSDWTSTDTQYF	TGTGCCAGCAGCGACTGGACTAGCACAGATACGCAGTATTTT
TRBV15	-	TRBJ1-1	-	CATSRQGQHTEAFF	TGTGCCACCAGCAGACAAGGACAACACACTGAAGCTTTCTTT
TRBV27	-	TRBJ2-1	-	CASTLERLKNNEQFF	TGTGCCAGCACCCTTGAGAGGCTAAAAAACAATGAGCAGTTCTTC
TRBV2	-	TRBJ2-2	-	CASSGARGKTGELFF	TGTGCCAGCAGTGGGGCCAGGGGAAAAACCGGGGAGCTGTTTTTT
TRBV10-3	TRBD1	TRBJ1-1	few	CAHSPRQGHTEAFF	TGTGCCCATAGCCCCCGACAGGGACACACTGAAGCTTTCTTT
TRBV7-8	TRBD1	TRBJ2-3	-	CASSSKDRGLPDTQYF	TGTGCCAGCAGCTCTAAGGACAGGGGACTTCCAGATACGCAGTATTTT
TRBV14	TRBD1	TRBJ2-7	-	CASSRMGQIPYEQYF	TGTGCCAGCAGCCGAATGGGACAGATCCCCTACGAGCAGTACTTC
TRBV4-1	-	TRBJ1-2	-	CASSQPRRHRDKDSYGYTF	TGCGCCAGCAGCCAACCCAGGCGGCACCGGGACAAGGATAGCTATGGCTACACCTTC
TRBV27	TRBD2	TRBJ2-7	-	CASSSQSGRPPYEQYF	TGTGCCAGCAGTTCCCAAAGCGGGAGGCCGCCCTACGAGCAGTACTTC
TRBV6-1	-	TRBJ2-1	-	CATHRNEQFF	TGTGCCACCCACAGGAATGAGCAGTTCTTC
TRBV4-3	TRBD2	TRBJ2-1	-	CASSQGPPLAVDYNEQFF	TGCGCCAGCAGCCAAGGCCCCCCCCTAGCGGTGGATTACAATGAGCAGTTCTTC
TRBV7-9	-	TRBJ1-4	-	CASSLPDSATNEKLFF	TGTGCCAGCAGCTTGCCCGACAGTGCAACTAATGAAAAACTGTTTTTT
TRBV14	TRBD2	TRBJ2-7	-	CASSGTIAGGLSYEQYF	TGTGCCAGCAGCGGTACCATAGCGGGAGGGCTCTCCTACGAGCAGTACTTC
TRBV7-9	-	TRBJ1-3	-	CASSLETEAGNTIYF	TGTGCCAGCAGCTTAGAGACAGAGGCTGGAAACACCATATATTTT
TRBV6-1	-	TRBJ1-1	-	CASSEWTVSRWDTEAFF	TGTGCCAGCAGTGAGTGGACAGTGAGCCGGTGGGACACTGAAGCTTTCTTT
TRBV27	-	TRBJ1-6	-	CASSFQANSPLHF	TGTGCCAGCAGTTTTCAGGCTAATTCACCCCTCCACTTT
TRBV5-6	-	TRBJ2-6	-	CASSFRGDGANVLTF	TGTGCCAGCAGCTTCCGGGGTGACGGGGCCAACGTCCTGACTTTC
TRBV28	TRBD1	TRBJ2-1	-	CASSFGTGDPNEQFF	TGTGCCAGCAGTTTTGGGACAGGGGACCCCAATGAGCAGTTCTTC
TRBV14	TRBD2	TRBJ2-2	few	CASSRGGTGELFF	TGTGCCAGCAGCCGGGGAGGGACCGGGGAGCTGTTTTTT
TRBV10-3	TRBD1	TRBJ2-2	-	CAISESGDRGNTGELFF	TGTGCCATCAGTGAGTCCGGTGACAGGGGGAACACCGGGGAGCTGTTTTTT
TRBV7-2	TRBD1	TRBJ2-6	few	CASSTPYRGQLSGANVLTF	TGTGCCAGCAGCACTCCCTACAGGGGGCAGCTGTCTGGGGCCAACGTCCTGACTTTC
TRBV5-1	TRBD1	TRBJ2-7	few	CASSLFGTGGYEQYF	TGCGCCAGCAGCTTGTTTGGGACAGGGGGCTACGAGCAGTACTTC
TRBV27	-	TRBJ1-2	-	CASSLRGVTGGGYTF	TGTGCCAGCAGTTTGAGAGGGGTAACGGGGGGAGGCTACACCTTC
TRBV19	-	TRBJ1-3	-	CASTWRSSGNTIYF	TGTGCCAGTACCTGGCGGAGCTCTGGAAACACCATATATTTT
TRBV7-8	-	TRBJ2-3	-	CASSPPVGDTQYF	TGTGCCAGCAGCCCCCCCGTCGGGGATACGCAGTATTTT
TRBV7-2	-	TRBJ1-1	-	CASSRGWNTEAFF	TGTGCCAGCAGCAGGGGATGGAACACTGAAGCTTTCTTT
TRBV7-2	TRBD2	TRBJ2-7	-	CASSLSAGGYEQYF	TGTGCCAGCAGCTTGTCTGCGGGAGGCTACGAGCAGTACTTC
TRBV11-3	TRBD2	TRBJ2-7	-	CASSLKAGGINEQYF	TGTGCCAGCAGCTTAAAAGCGGGAGGGATCAACGAGCAGTACTTC
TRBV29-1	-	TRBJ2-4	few	CSVRLRGLAKNIQYF	TGCAGCGTGAGACTCAGAGGGCTAGCCAAAAACATTCAGTACTTC
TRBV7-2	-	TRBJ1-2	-	CASPGLGYGYTF	TGTGCCAGCCCCGGTCTTGGCTATGGCTACACCTTC
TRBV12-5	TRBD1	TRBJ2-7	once	CASVLSPDRAYEQYF	TGTGCTAGTGTACTTTCTCCGGACAGGGCCTACGAGCAGTACTTC
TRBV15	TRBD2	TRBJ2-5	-	CATSSSGEETQYF	TGTGCCACCAGCAGTAGCGGGGAAGAGACCCAGTACTTC
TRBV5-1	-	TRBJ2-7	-	CASSSTDYEQYF	TGCGCCAGCAGCTCGACAGACTACGAGCAGTACTTC
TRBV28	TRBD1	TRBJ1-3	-	CASSLVPGQGGNTIYF	TGTGCCAGCAGTTTAGTCCCCGGACAGGGAGGAAACACCATATATTTT
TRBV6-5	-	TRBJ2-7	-	CASSSGTTYEQYF	TGTGCCAGCAGTTCCGGGACAACCTACGAGCAGTACTTC
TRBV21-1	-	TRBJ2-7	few	CASSRQGPSSYEQYF	TGTGCCAGCAGCAGACAGGGGCCAAGCTCCTACGAGCAGTACTTC
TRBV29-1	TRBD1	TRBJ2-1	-	CSVDQGVSYNEQFF	TGCAGCGTTGACCAGGGGGTCTCCTACAATGAGCAGTTCTTC
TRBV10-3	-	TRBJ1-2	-	CASDSTALNYGYTF	TGTGCCAGCGATTCGACAGCCTTAAACTATGGCTACACCTTC
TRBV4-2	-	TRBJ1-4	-	CASSQARRTGRNEKLFF	TGTGCCAGCAGCCAAGCCCGGAGAACAGGACGGAATGAAAAACTGTTTTTT